This TCR beta chain was sequenced during a study of cytomegalovirus exposure and HLA in healthy donors. Germline CDR1 and CDR2: SGHDT and YYEEEE. V was trimmed by 4 bases and J by 8 bases, leaving 16 bases between them. The CDR3 has 13 amino acids. The study ran its PCR with 60 Vbeta and 13 Jbeta primers. TCRdb's copy holds only in-frame clones and misses some; the assay was immunoSEQ multiplex PCR. The sample lists about 140,000 clones, approximately 67% occurring once. The count of this clone is one. The chain uses TRBV5-6 and TRBJ2-7; a possible D gene is TRBD2 (5 bases). Sequenced: PBMCs. The sequence came from a woman in her sixties in good health and CMV-seronegative. The CDR3 sequence is CASSSGGGLQQYF. DNA for the CDR3: TGTGCCAGCAGCAGCGGAGGTGGGTTACAGCAGTACTTC. Full variable domain (rest looked up from reference TRBV5-6 and TRBJ2-7): DAGVTQSPTHLIKTRGQQVTLRCSPKSGHDTVSWYQQALGQGPQFIFQYYEEEERQRGNFPDRFSGHQFPNYSSELNVNALLLGDSALYLCASSSGGGLQQYFGPGTRLTVT.